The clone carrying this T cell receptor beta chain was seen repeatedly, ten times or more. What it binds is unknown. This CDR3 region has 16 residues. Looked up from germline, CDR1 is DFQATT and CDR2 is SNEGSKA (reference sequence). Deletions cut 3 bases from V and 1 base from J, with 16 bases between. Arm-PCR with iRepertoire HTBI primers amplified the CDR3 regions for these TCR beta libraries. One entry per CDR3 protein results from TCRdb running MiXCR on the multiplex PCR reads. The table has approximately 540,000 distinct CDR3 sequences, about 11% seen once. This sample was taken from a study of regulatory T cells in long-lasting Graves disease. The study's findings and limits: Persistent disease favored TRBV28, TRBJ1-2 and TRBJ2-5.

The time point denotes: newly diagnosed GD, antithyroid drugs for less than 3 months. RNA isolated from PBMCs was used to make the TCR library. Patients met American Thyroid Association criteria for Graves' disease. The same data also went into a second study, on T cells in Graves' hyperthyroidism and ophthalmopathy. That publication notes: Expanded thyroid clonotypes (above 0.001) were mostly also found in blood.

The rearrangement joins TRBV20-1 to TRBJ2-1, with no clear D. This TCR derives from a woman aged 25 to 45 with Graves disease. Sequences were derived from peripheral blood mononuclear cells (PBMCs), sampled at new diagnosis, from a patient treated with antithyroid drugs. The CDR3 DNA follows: TGCAGTGCTAGGGGCCCCTCCAAAGGTTCCTACAATGAGCAGTTCTTC. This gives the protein CSARGPSKGSYNEQFF.